The subject of this entry is one T cell receptor (beta chain). V dropped 4 bases and J dropped 2; count of bases not matched to a gene: 7. CDR1 is MDHEN and CDR2 is SYDVKM in the germline V gene. The CDR3 covers 16 residues. The data are from a study of blood T cell repertoires in COVID-19. Assay: immunoSEQ multiplex PCR; the TCRdb copy retains only in-frame clones and omits some. This sample has approximately 300,000 clones, with around 84% found just once. This sequence was found in a young woman who had been exposed to COVID-19. Sequencing was carried out using PBMCs or T cells enriched from blood (not recorded which). The genes are TRBV28 and TRBJ1-5; 8 nucleotides agree with TRBD1. Here the CDR3 DNA reads TGTGCCAGCAGTTCCGGACAGGGACCGGGCAATCAGCCCCAGCATTTT. Its translation is CASSSGQGPGNQPQHF.